These 24 T cell receptor beta chains were all obtained from the same sample, sequenced in a study of T cells after yellow fever vaccination. A single record per CDR3 protein comes from TCRdb applying MiXCR to the 5' RACE reads. The table lists about 58,000 distinct CDR3 sequences, approximately 6.9% of them singletons. This sample comprised CD8+ T cells sorted from PBMCs, obtained on the day of the first yellow fever vaccination. The receptor set was obtained from a man between 18 and 29 years old who received the YFV17D yellow fever vaccine.

The chain combines TRBV6-5 with TRBJ1-6; possibly TRBD1 for D (5 bases). The CDR3 totals 15 residues. In germline, CDR1 is MNHEY, CDR2 SVGAGI. The ends were cut back, 0 bases at V and 10 bases at J, with 13 bases in the middle. DNA for the CDR3: TGTGCCAGCAGTTACTCGAAGGGGCAAGGATCACCCCTCCACTTT. This sequence encodes CASSYSKGQGSPLHF.

The chain is built from TRBV14 and TRBJ1-2, with unresolved D. The V end was cut by 2 bases, the J end by 8 bases, with 9 bases between. Per germline, CDR1 SGHDN and CDR2 FVKESK. The CDR3 has 12 amino acids. CDR3 sequence: CASSQTLWGYTF. CDR3 nucleotides: TGTGCCAGCAGCCAAACCCTGTGGGGCTACACCTTC.

There are a few counts of this clonotype. This sequence joins TRBV27 and TRBJ1-2, with 7 bases lining up with TRBD1. Germline V gene data show CDR1 as MNHEY and CDR2 as SMNVEV (reference sequence). The CDR3 loop spans 14 amino acids. Trimming took 2 bases from V and 3 from J; bases not matched to a gene: 3. CDR3 sequence: CASSLTTGDYGYTF. In DNA, the CDR3 is TGTGCCAGCAGTTTAACCACAGGGGACTATGGCTACACCTTC.

At least ten counts were recorded for this clonotype. The chain's CDR3 is CASTQSPTGELFF. The CDR3 DNA is TGTGCCAGCACCCAAAGTCCCACCGGGGAGCTGTTTTTT. The chain carries TRBV12-3 or TRBV12-4 and TRBJ2-2; D not certain. V was shortened by 7 bases and J by 4 bases, with 10 bases between the two germline ends. This CDR3 spans 13 amino acids.

This clonotype was counted ten times or more. The chain couples TRBV2 to TRBJ1-5; D may be TRBD1 (6 bases). In germline, CDR1 is SNHLY, CDR2 FYNNEI. The CDR3 extends over 13 amino acids. V was shortened by 6 bases and J by 3 bases, with 9 bases between the two germline ends. The chain's CDR3 is CASRRGFNQPQHF. For the CDR3, the DNA is TGTGCCAGCAGGAGGGGGTTCAATCAGCCCCAGCATTTT.

This clonotype was seen at least ten times. The chain is built from TRBV4-3 and TRBJ2-5; 7 nucleotides match TRBD1. This CDR3 spans 15 amino acids. V shed 0 bases, J shed 1 base, and the junction held 2 bases outside the gene matches. CDR1 is LGHNA and CDR2 is YSLEER in the germline V gene. CDR3 sequence: CASSQDYRGQETQYF. The CDR3, as DNA: TGCGCCAGCAGCCAAGATTACAGGGGCCAAGAGACCCAGTACTTC.

This clonotype has at least ten counts. This chain joins TRBV10-1 and TRBJ2-3; D uncertain. The ends were cut back, 2 bases at V and 1 base at J, with 19 bases in the middle. The CDR3 extends over 18 amino acids. Germline CDR1 is WNHNN and CDR2 is SYGVQD (reference sequence). The DNA for the CDR3 is TGCGCCAGCAGTGAGCGCGACCCGACCCTTGGGGGCACAGATACGCAGTATTTT. Its protein product is CASSERDPTLGGTDTQYF.

The CDR3 coding sequence is TGTGCCAGCAGCCAAGATCAGGGGGCTGGGGCCAACGTCCTGACTTTC. The encoded protein is CASSQDQGAGANVLTF. The chain links TRBV4-2 to TRBJ2-6; 7 nucleotides match TRBD1. Germline loops: CDR1 LGHNA, CDR2 YNFKEQ. Trimming removed 0 bases from V and 2 bases from J; junction bases left unmatched: 1. The CDR3 has 16 amino acids.

The chain uses TRBV19 and TRBJ2-5; D might be TRBD2 (5 bases). CDR3 length: 15 residues. Trimming left V 0 bases short and J 1 base short, with 9 bases between. Germline CDR1 LNHDA, CDR2 SQIVND (reference sequence). CDR3 DNA sequence: TGTGCCAGTAGTATAGAAGGGCTAGCCCAAGAGACCCAGTACTTC. This translates into CASSIEGLAQETQYF.

The V gene is TRBV6-5, the J gene TRBJ1-1, with D unresolved. Germline CDR1 reads MNHEY; CDR2 reads SVGAGI. This CDR3 is 15 amino acids long. Trimming took 2 bases from V and 4 from J, leaving 14 bases between them. CDR3 nucleotides: TGTGCCAGCAGTTACAGTGTGCGTTGGGGCACTGAAGCTTTCTTT. Its protein product is CASSYSVRWGTEAFF.

The chain employs TRBV6-2 or TRBV6-3 and TRBJ2-7; unclear D gene. This CDR3 has 14 residues. Trimming took 5 bases from V and 3 from J, leaving 14 bases between them. Germline CDR1 and CDR2: MNHEY and SVGEGT. The CDR3 DNA follows: TGTGCCAGCAGTCCTCGGGCGGAGTACTACGAGCAGTACGTC. Residues: CASSPRAEYYEQYV.

The chain has TRBV7-9 and TRBJ2-7; TRBD2 is a possible D gene (6 bases). The germline CDR1 and CDR2 sequences are SEHNR and FQNEAQ (reference sequence). V was shortened by 2 bases and J by 3 bases, with 14 bases between the two germline ends. The CDR3 length is 15 residues. The CDR3 DNA reads TGTGCCAGCAGCTTAATTGGGGGGACCCTCTACGAGCAGTACTTC. Its translation is CASSLIGGTLYEQYF.

A few counts support this clonotype. The V gene is TRBV6-2 or TRBV6-3, the J gene TRBJ2-2; TRBD2 is a possible D gene (5 bases). In germline, CDR1 is MNHEY, CDR2 SVGEGT. There are 13 residues in the CDR3. Here the CDR3 reads CAATRYAAGELFF. CDR3 in DNA: TGTGCTGCTACTAGATATGCCGCCGGGGAGCTGTTTTTT.

This clonotype was detected many times. The chain links TRBV20-1 to TRBJ2-7; 7 positions match TRBD2. The CDR3 spans 15 residues. Germline CDR1 is DFQATT and CDR2 is SNEGSKA (reference sequence). V shed 0 bases, J shed 0 bases, and the junction held 5 bases outside the gene matches. CDR3 amino acids: CSARDRRGSSYEQYF. In DNA form, the CDR3 reads TGCAGTGCTAGAGATCGGCGGGGGAGCTCCTACGAGCAGTACTTC.

The table lists this clonotype with many counts. V usage is TRBV9 and J usage is TRBJ2-1; 10 bases match TRBD2. The germline CDR1 and CDR2 sequences are SGDLS and YYNGEE. The V gene end was trimmed by 0 bases and the J gene end by 2 bases; junction bases not matched to a gene: 2. CDR3 length: 16 amino acids. CDR3 in DNA: TGTGCCAGCAGCGTAGGGCTAGCGGGGGCCTACAATGAGCAGTTCTTC. It encodes CASSVGLAGAYNEQFF. Combining the CDR3 with reference TRBV9 and TRBJ2-1 gives the whole variable domain DSGVTQTPKHLITATGQRVTLRCSPRSGDLSVYWYQQSLDQGLQFLIQYYNGEERAKGNILERFSAQQFPDLHSELNLSSLELGDSALYFCASSVGLAGAYNEQFFGPGTRLTVL.

This clonotype was counted ten times or more. The chain links TRBV6-2 or TRBV6-3 to TRBJ2-7; D possibly corresponds to TRBD1 (8 bases). The CDR3 extends over 14 amino acids. Germline CDR1 and CDR2: MNHEY and SVGEGT. Trimming shortened V by 6 bases and J by 2 bases, and 14 bases separated the two germline ends. The CDR3 here is CASSRQGTTYEQYF. Here the CDR3 DNA reads TGTGCCAGCAGCCGACAGGGGACTACCTACGAGCAGTACTTC.

This clonotype was observed at least ten times. The CDR3 reads CASSLNRGYEQYF. The CDR3 nucleotides are TGTGCCAGCAGCTTGAACAGGGGCTACGAGCAGTACTTC. The genes are TRBV11-2 and TRBJ2-7; 7 bases line up with TRBD1. The V gene's germline CDR1 is SGHAT and CDR2 FQNNGV. V lost 3 bases to trimming and J lost 3 bases; unmatched junction nucleotides: 2. The CDR3 is made up of 13 amino acids.

This clonotype has more than one count but fewer than ten. The J gene is TRBJ1-1, the V gene TRBV6-2 or TRBV6-3, with D possibly matching TRBD1 (5 bases). V was clipped by 8 bases and J by 1 base, with 14 bases between them. CDR1 MNHEY and CDR2 SVGEGT come from the germline V gene. The CDR3 is made up of 14 amino acids. The CDR3 sequence is CASGGSQTNTEAFF. The DNA of the CDR3 is TGTGCCAGCGGGGGGTCCCAGACGAACACTGAAGCTTTCTTT.

The sample holds a few counts of this clonotype. The chain is built from TRBV3-1 and TRBJ2-7; no definite D call. CDR1 LGHDT and CDR2 YNNKEL come from the germline V gene (reference sequence). This CDR3 has 11 residues. V was cut by 5 bases and J by 3 bases, with 5 bases left in between. This CDR3 reads CASSGRYEQYF. For the CDR3, the DNA is TGTGCCAGCAGCGGCCGCTACGAGCAGTACTTC.

In its sample, this clonotype was seen many times. The chain employs TRBV12-3 or TRBV12-4 and TRBJ2-3, with D tentatively TRBD1 or TRBD2 (5 bases each). V lost 8 bases, J lost 0 bases, and 18 bases lay in between. The CDR3 extends over 16 amino acids. CDR3 protein: CASGFVWGPSTDTQYF. The CDR3 DNA is TGTGCCAGCGGGTTTGTGTGGGGACCTAGCACAGATACGCAGTATTTT.

This clonotype showed up many times. The chain employs TRBV7-6 and TRBJ1-1; no clear D gene. V shed 5 bases and J shed 7 bases, with 14 bases lying between them. CDR1 is SGHVS, CDR2 FNYEAQ, per germline. The CDR3 totals 13 residues. In DNA, the CDR3 is TGTGCCAGCAGCCTGGAAGAATCGGGTGAAGCTTTCTTT. As protein: CASSLEESGEAFF.

At least ten counts were recorded for this clonotype. The chain carries TRBV15 and TRBJ2-5; D not certain. The length of the CDR3 is 12 residues. V was shortened by 0 bases and J by 5 bases, with 4 bases between the two germline ends. Germline values: CDR1 LNHNV, CDR2 YYDKDF (reference sequence). The CDR3 nucleotides read TGTGCCACCAGCAGAGATTTGGAGACCCAGTACTTC. Protein sequence: CATSRDLETQYF.

The chain couples TRBV7-9 to TRBJ2-3; D is uncertain. This CDR3 contains 11 residues. CDR1 SEHNR and CDR2 FQNEAQ come from the germline V gene (reference sequence). V was pared by 2 bases and J by 6 bases, with 3 bases between. The CDR3 region is CASSLPDTQYF. In DNA, the CDR3 is TGTGCCAGCAGCTTACCGGATACGCAGTATTTT.

This clonotype appeared many times. The genes are TRBV4-2 and TRBJ1-1; D gene unclear. Germline V CDR1 and CDR2: LGHNA, YNFKEQ. V dropped 5 bases and J dropped 0 bases, with 13 bases sitting between them. There are 15 residues in the CDR3. The CDR3 coding sequence is TGTGCCAGCAGCATTCAGACCGACTTGAACACTGAAGCTTTCTTT. It encodes CASSIQTDLNTEAFF.